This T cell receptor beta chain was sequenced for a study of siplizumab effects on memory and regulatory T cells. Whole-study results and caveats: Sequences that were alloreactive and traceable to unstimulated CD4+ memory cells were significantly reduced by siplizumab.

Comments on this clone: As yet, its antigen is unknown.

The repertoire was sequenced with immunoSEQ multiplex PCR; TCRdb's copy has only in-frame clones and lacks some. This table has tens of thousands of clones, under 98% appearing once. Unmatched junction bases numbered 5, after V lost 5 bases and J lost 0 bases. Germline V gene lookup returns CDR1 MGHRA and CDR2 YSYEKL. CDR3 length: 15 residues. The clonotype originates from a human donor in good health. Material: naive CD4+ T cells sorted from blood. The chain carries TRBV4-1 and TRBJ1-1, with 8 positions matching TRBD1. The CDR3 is CASSYRGGVNTEAFF. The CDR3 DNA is TGCGCCAGCAGCTACAGGGGGGGCGTGAACACTGAAGCTTTCTTT.